These T cell receptor beta chains were read from a single sample in a study of blood T cell repertoires in COVID-19. The repertoire was sequenced with immunoSEQ multiplex PCR; TCRdb's copy has only in-frame clones and lacks some. The sample contains about 100,000 clones, about 85% of which appear only once. Sequences were obtained from peripheral blood. The receptors stem from a middle-aged man with active COVID-19. Both conserved end residues are part of each CDR3. The order of the fields is D gene, V gene, clone size, J gene, CDR3 length, CDR3 protein, CDR3 DNA. The D gene is left open where the match is weak. The listing skips clone size in some rows; elsewhere it reads once, few, many or a size class.

D gene: .; V gene: TRBV4-2; clone size: .; J gene: TRBJ2-3; CDR3 length: 18; CDR3 protein: CASSQEVAGPSTGGTQYF; CDR3 DNA: TGTGCCAGCAGCCAAGAAGTGGCGGGTCCCTCGACCGGGGGTACGCAGTATTTT
D gene: .; V gene: TRBV7-2; clone size: once; J gene: TRBJ2-5; CDR3 length: 14; CDR3 protein: CASSALSVQETQYF; CDR3 DNA: TGTGCCAGCAGCGCCCTGTCGGTCCAAGAGACCCAGTACTTC
D gene: TRBD1; V gene: TRBV3-1/TRBV3-2; clone size: .; J gene: TRBJ1-1; CDR3 length: 14; CDR3 protein: CASSHKGAGTEAFF; CDR3 DNA: TGTGCCAGCAGCCACAAGGGGGCCGGAACTGAAGCTTTCTTT
D gene: .; V gene: TRBV18; clone size: .; J gene: TRBJ2-5; CDR3 length: 14; CDR3 protein: CASSHGQGKETQYF; CDR3 DNA: TGTGCCAGCTCACATGGTCAGGGGAAAGAGACCCAGTACTTC
D gene: TRBD1; V gene: TRBV9; clone size: .; J gene: TRBJ1-6; CDR3 length: 15; CDR3 protein: CASSVAGTANSPLHF; CDR3 DNA: TGTGCCAGCAGCGTAGCCGGGACAGCAAATTCACCCCTCCACTTT
D gene: TRBD1; V gene: TRBV13; clone size: .; J gene: TRBJ1-6; CDR3 length: 15; CDR3 protein: CASSFTGTGVSPLHF; CDR3 DNA: TGTGCCAGCAGCTTTACCGGGACAGGGGTTTCACCCCTCCACTTT
D gene: .; V gene: TRBV18; clone size: few; J gene: TRBJ1-5; CDR3 length: 13; CDR3 protein: CASSETVNQPQHF; CDR3 DNA: TGTGCCAGCTCTGAAACAGTCAATCAGCCCCAGCATTTT
D gene: .; V gene: TRBV27; clone size: .; J gene: TRBJ2-5; CDR3 length: 14; CDR3 protein: CASSFSAGLETQYF; CDR3 DNA: TGTGCCAGCAGTTTTTCGGCGGGCCTAGAGACCCAGTACTTC
D gene: TRBD1; V gene: TRBV28; clone size: once; J gene: TRBJ1-2; CDR3 length: 14; CDR3 protein: CASTDTGTGAGYTF; CDR3 DNA: TGTGCCAGCACCGACACCGGGACAGGGGCTGGCTACACCTTC
D gene: TRBD1; V gene: TRBV19; clone size: .; J gene: TRBJ2-1; CDR3 length: 16; CDR3 protein: CASTNRGDRVGNEQFF; CDR3 DNA: TGTGCCAGTACCAACAGGGGAGACAGGGTCGGCAATGAGCAGTTCTTC
D gene: .; V gene: TRBV29-1; clone size: .; J gene: TRBJ2-7; CDR3 length: 14; CDR3 protein: CSARDTFLSYEQYF; CDR3 DNA: TGCAGCGCACGGGACACATTCCTCTCCTACGAGCAGTACTTC
D gene: .; V gene: TRBV29-1; clone size: .; J gene: TRBJ2-2; CDR3 length: 13; CDR3 protein: CSVRFANTGELFF; CDR3 DNA: TGCAGCGTTCGGTTCGCGAACACCGGGGAGCTGTTTTTT
D gene: .; V gene: TRBV4-1; clone size: .; J gene: TRBJ2-3; CDR3 length: 14; CDR3 protein: CASSQGQAVDTQYF; CDR3 DNA: TGCGCCAGCAGCCAAGGACAGGCTGTAGATACGCAGTATTTT
D gene: TRBD2; V gene: TRBV5-1; clone size: .; J gene: TRBJ2-7; CDR3 length: 17; CDR3 protein: CASSSGLAGGSSYEQYF; CDR3 DNA: TGCGCCAGCAGCTCGGGACTAGCGGGGGGGAGCTCCTACGAGCAGTACTTC
D gene: .; V gene: TRBV2; clone size: .; J gene: TRBJ1-1; CDR3 length: 14; CDR3 protein: CASSYTGRNTEAFF; CDR3 DNA: TGTGCCAGCAGCTACACCGGGAGGAACACTGAAGCTTTCTTT
D gene: TRBD1; V gene: TRBV5-4; clone size: .; J gene: TRBJ2-7; CDR3 length: 15; CDR3 protein: CASSSLLTGVYEQYF; CDR3 DNA: TGTGCCAGCAGCTCACTATTGACAGGGGTCTACGAGCAGTACTTC
D gene: TRBD1; V gene: TRBV18; clone size: .; J gene: TRBJ1-1; CDR3 length: 14; CDR3 protein: CASSLQGQNTEAFF; CDR3 DNA: TGTGCCAGCTCACTACAGGGGCAGAACACTGAAGCTTTCTTT
D gene: .; V gene: TRBV14; clone size: once; J gene: TRBJ2-2; CDR3 length: 12; CDR3 protein: CASSHAKGELFF; CDR3 DNA: TGTGCCAGCAGCCACGCTAAGGGGGAGCTGTTTTTT
D gene: .; V gene: TRBV6-6; clone size: once; J gene: TRBJ1-2; CDR3 length: 18; CDR3 protein: CASSPLFDTGRRYYGYTF; CDR3 DNA: TGTGCCAGCAGTCCACTGTTTGATACAGGGAGAAGGTACTATGGCTACACCTTC
D gene: .; V gene: TRBV18; clone size: .; J gene: TRBJ2-5; CDR3 length: 14; CDR3 protein: CASSPLDRQETQYF; CDR3 DNA: TGTGCCAGCTCACCCCTCGACAGGCAAGAGACCCAGTACTTC
D gene: TRBD2; V gene: TRBV20-1; clone size: few; J gene: TRBJ2-1; CDR3 length: 15; CDR3 protein: CSASSPSGDYNEQFF; CDR3 DNA: TGCAGTGCTAGTTCCCCTAGCGGGGATTACAATGAGCAGTTCTTC
D gene: .; V gene: TRBV7-2; clone size: .; J gene: TRBJ2-1; CDR3 length: 14; CDR3 protein: CASSLVGGPDEQFF; CDR3 DNA: TGTGCCAGCAGCTTAGTCGGGGGTCCCGATGAGCAGTTCTTC
D gene: TRBD1; V gene: TRBV2; clone size: .; J gene: TRBJ1-3; CDR3 length: 16; CDR3 protein: CASSLGGQGVGNTIYF; CDR3 DNA: TGTGCCAGCAGTCTCGGGGGACAGGGGGTCGGAAACACCATATATTTT
D gene: TRBD2; V gene: TRBV18; clone size: .; J gene: TRBJ2-3; CDR3 length: 18; CDR3 protein: CASSPFRFLAESTDTQYF; CDR3 DNA: TGTGCCAGCTCACCCTTCCGATTTCTAGCGGAGAGCACAGATACGCAGTATTTT
D gene: TRBD1; V gene: TRBV15; clone size: few; J gene: TRBJ1-2; CDR3 length: 15; CDR3 protein: CATSRDTGTAYGYTF; CDR3 DNA: TGTGCCACCAGCAGAGACACAGGGACAGCTTATGGCTACACCTTC
D gene: .; V gene: TRBV12-5; clone size: .; J gene: TRBJ1-5; CDR3 length: 16; CDR3 protein: CASGSHTGTWNQPQHF; CDR3 DNA: TGTGCTAGTGGTTCCCACACAGGGACGTGGAATCAGCCCCAGCATTTT
D gene: .; V gene: TRBV20-1; clone size: .; J gene: TRBJ1-1; CDR3 length: 14; CDR3 protein: CSASWGHAKTEAFF; CDR3 DNA: TGCAGTGCTAGTTGGGGGCACGCGAAAACTGAAGCTTTCTTT
D gene: .; V gene: TRBV7-8; clone size: .; J gene: TRBJ1-2; CDR3 length: 14; CDR3 protein: CASSWLDSNYGYTF; CDR3 DNA: TGTGCCAGCAGCTGGTTGGATAGCAACTATGGCTACACCTTC
D gene: .; V gene: TRBV7-6; clone size: .; J gene: TRBJ2-2; CDR3 length: 16; CDR3 protein: CASSPLVRLDTGELFF; CDR3 DNA: TGTGCCAGCAGCCCCCTAGTGAGACTAGATACCGGGGAGCTGTTTTTT
D gene: .; V gene: TRBV10-3; clone size: .; J gene: TRBJ1-2; CDR3 length: 15; CDR3 protein: CAISELKGGNYGYTF; CDR3 DNA: TGTGCCATCAGTGAATTAAAAGGAGGCAACTATGGCTACACCTTC
D gene: .; V gene: TRBV4-1; clone size: once; J gene: TRBJ1-5; CDR3 length: 17; CDR3 protein: CASSQDGWAGGRQPQHF; CDR3 DNA: TGCGCCAGCAGCCAAGATGGGTGGGCCGGGGGTCGACAGCCCCAGCATTTT
D gene: .; V gene: TRBV4-2; clone size: .; J gene: TRBJ2-1; CDR3 length: 14; CDR3 protein: CASSDEDGDNEQFF; CDR3 DNA: TGTGCCAGCAGCGACGAGGACGGGGACAATGAGCAGTTCTTC
D gene: TRBD1; V gene: TRBV4-1; clone size: .; J gene: TRBJ1-2; CDR3 length: 16; CDR3 protein: CASSQGWGDRGHGYTF; CDR3 DNA: TGCGCCAGCAGCCAAGGGTGGGGGGACAGGGGGCATGGCTACACCTTC
D gene: TRBD2; V gene: TRBV13; clone size: .; J gene: TRBJ2-7; CDR3 length: 15; CDR3 protein: CASSEWASGPYEQYF; CDR3 DNA: TGTGCCAGCAGCGAATGGGCTAGCGGACCCTACGAGCAGTACTTC
D gene: .; V gene: TRBV19; clone size: .; J gene: TRBJ2-7; CDR3 length: 15; CDR3 protein: CASSIDLWGAGEQYF; CDR3 DNA: TGTGCCAGTAGTATAGATCTATGGGGTGCGGGCGAGCAGTACTTC
D gene: .; V gene: TRBV7-9; clone size: .; J gene: TRBJ2-3; CDR3 length: 16; CDR3 protein: CASSAYFLSSTDTQYF; CDR3 DNA: TGTGCCAGCAGCGCCTACTTCTTATCTAGCACAGATACGCAGTATTTT
D gene: .; V gene: TRBV5-5; clone size: .; J gene: TRBJ1-3; CDR3 length: 13; CDR3 protein: CASSLASGNTIYF; CDR3 DNA: TGTGCCAGCAGCCTAGCCTCTGGAAACACCATATATTTT
D gene: TRBD1; V gene: TRBV19; clone size: .; J gene: TRBJ2-3; CDR3 length: 15; CDR3 protein: CASSLSIRGTDTQYF; CDR3 DNA: TGTGCCAGTAGTCTATCCATCAGGGGGACCGATACGCAGTATTTT
D gene: TRBD2; V gene: TRBV7-2; clone size: .; J gene: TRBJ2-3; CDR3 length: 15; CDR3 protein: CASSPAGGPGDTQYF; CDR3 DNA: TGTGCCAGCAGCCCTGCGGGGGGGCCAGGGGATACGCAGTATTTT
D gene: .; V gene: TRBV19; clone size: .; J gene: TRBJ1-2; CDR3 length: 16; CDR3 protein: CASSKDSLRANYGYTF; CDR3 DNA: TGTGCCAGTAGTAAGGACAGTTTAAGAGCTAACTATGGCTACACCTTC
D gene: .; V gene: TRBV6-5; clone size: .; J gene: TRBJ1-1; CDR3 length: 15; CDR3 protein: CASSSPGLLNTEAFF; CDR3 DNA: TGTGCCAGCAGTAGCCCGGGACTTTTGAACACTGAAGCTTTCTTT
D gene: .; V gene: TRBV29-1; clone size: .; J gene: TRBJ1-1; CDR3 length: 15; CDR3 protein: CSVDGGGRDPTEAFF; CDR3 DNA: TGCAGCGTTGATGGGGGAGGGAGGGACCCCACTGAAGCTTTCTTT
D gene: .; V gene: TRBV7-9; clone size: few; J gene: TRBJ2-7; CDR3 length: 12; CDR3 protein: CASSRSWYEQYF; CDR3 DNA: TGTGCCAGCAGTAGGAGTTGGTACGAGCAGTACTTC
D gene: TRBD2; V gene: TRBV5-4; clone size: .; J gene: TRBJ2-3; CDR3 length: 16; CDR3 protein: CASSPLAGGLTDTQYF; CDR3 DNA: TGTGCCAGCAGCCCTCTAGCGGGGGGGCTCACAGATACGCAGTATTTT
D gene: TRBD1; V gene: TRBV7-2; clone size: once; J gene: TRBJ1-5; CDR3 length: 15; CDR3 protein: CASSPGTGMSQPQHF; CDR3 DNA: TGTGCCAGCAGCCCAGGGACAGGGATGTCTCAGCCCCAGCATTTT
D gene: TRBD2; V gene: TRBV3-1/TRBV3-2; clone size: .; J gene: TRBJ2-2; CDR3 length: 15; CDR3 protein: CASTLAGKNTGELFF; CDR3 DNA: TGTGCCAGCACCTTAGCGGGGAAGAACACCGGGGAGCTGTTTTTT
D gene: .; V gene: TRBV30; clone size: .; J gene: TRBJ2-1; CDR3 length: 14; CDR3 protein: CAWRKSLASNEQFF; CDR3 DNA: TGTGCCTGGAGGAAGTCCTTAGCTTCCAATGAGCAGTTCTTC
D gene: .; V gene: TRBV14; clone size: .; J gene: TRBJ2-7; CDR3 length: 14; CDR3 protein: CASSRGQLAYEQYF; CDR3 DNA: TGTGCCAGCAGCCGAGGACAGCTCGCCTACGAGCAGTACTTC
D gene: .; V gene: TRBV11-2; clone size: .; J gene: TRBJ1-1; CDR3 length: 13; CDR3 protein: CASSLTVNTEAFF; CDR3 DNA: TGTGCCAGCAGCCTGACAGTGAACACTGAAGCTTTCTTT
D gene: .; V gene: TRBV2; clone size: .; J gene: TRBJ2-7; CDR3 length: 14; CDR3 protein: CASTGDQGSDEQYF; CDR3 DNA: TGTGCCAGCACTGGTGATCAGGGCTCCGACGAGCAGTACTTC
D gene: TRBD1; V gene: TRBV5-1; clone size: .; J gene: TRBJ1-5; CDR3 length: 15; CDR3 protein: CASSWGQGSNQPQHF; CDR3 DNA: TGCGCCAGCAGCTGGGGACAGGGGAGCAATCAGCCCCAGCATTTT
D gene: .; V gene: TRBV21-1; clone size: .; J gene: TRBJ1-5; CDR3 length: 16; CDR3 protein: CASSKMQGASNQPQHF; CDR3 DNA: TGTGCCAGCAGCAAAATGCAGGGGGCTAGCAATCAGCCCCAGCATTTT
D gene: TRBD1; V gene: TRBV10-1; clone size: .; J gene: TRBJ1-6; CDR3 length: 16; CDR3 protein: CASRGRTGSFDSPLHF; CDR3 DNA: TGCGCCAGCAGGGGGAGGACAGGGAGTTTCGATTCACCCCTCCACTTT
D gene: TRBD1; V gene: TRBV5-1; clone size: .; J gene: TRBJ1-3; CDR3 length: 17; CDR3 protein: CASSFGQERLSGNTIYF; CDR3 DNA: TGCGCCAGCAGCTTTGGACAGGAGAGGCTCTCTGGAAACACCATATATTTT
D gene: .; V gene: TRBV19; clone size: few; J gene: TRBJ1-2; CDR3 length: 15; CDR3 protein: CASTVQPGQNYGYTF; CDR3 DNA: TGTGCCAGTACGGTTCAACCCGGACAGAACTATGGCTACACCTTC